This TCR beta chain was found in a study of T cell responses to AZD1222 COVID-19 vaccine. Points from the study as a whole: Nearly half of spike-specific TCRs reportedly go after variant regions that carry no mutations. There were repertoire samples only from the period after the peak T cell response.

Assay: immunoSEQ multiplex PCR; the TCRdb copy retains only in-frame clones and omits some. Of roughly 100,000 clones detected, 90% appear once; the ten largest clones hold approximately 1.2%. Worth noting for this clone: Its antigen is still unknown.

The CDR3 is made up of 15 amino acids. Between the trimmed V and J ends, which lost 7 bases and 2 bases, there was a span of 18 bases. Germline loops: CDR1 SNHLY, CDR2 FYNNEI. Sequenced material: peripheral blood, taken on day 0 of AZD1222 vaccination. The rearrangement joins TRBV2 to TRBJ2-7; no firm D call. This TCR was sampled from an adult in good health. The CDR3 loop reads CASTHGSWLAYEQYF. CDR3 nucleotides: TGTGCCAGCACCCACGGGTCGTGGCTGGCCTACGAGCAGTACTTC.